This section outlines one T cell receptor (beta chain) sequence together with its context. What it binds is unknown. The data are from a study of cytomegalovirus exposure and HLA in healthy donors. The germline V gene has CDR1 SGHAT and CDR2 FQNNGV. Trimming removed 5 bases at V and 2 bases at J, with 22 bases between. The CDR3 covers 17 residues. The study, taken as a whole, reports: Follow-up analysis later connected one missense variant in DCLRE1C with trimming of TCR beta V- and J-genes. What a later analysis reportedly showed was that an Asian-associated ancestry cluster had fewer N-insertions than the roughly 670-donor mean.

Vbeta (60) and Jbeta (13) primers were used in the PCR. As originally analysed: In a later analysis, the count reached about 75 million unique TCR beta chains, with approximately 10 million shared. Sequenced by immunoSEQ multiplex PCR; TCRdb stores in-frame clones only, minus some. D and trimming were read from the DNA, whereas the V and J calls and clone size are those reported in that table. The table shows some 89,000 clones, with around 81% occurring only once. The V gene is TRBV11-2, the J gene TRBJ2-7; D possibly corresponds to TRBD2 (5 bases). The specimen sequenced was PBMCs. The TCR comes from a woman between 25 and 40 years old in good health and CMV-seronegative. The CDR3 DNA follows: TGTGCCAGCAGCCCGTCCTGGAGCGGTGCCACACCCTACGAGCAGTACTTC. Its protein product is CASSPSWSGATPYEQYF. Based on the CDR3 plus reference TRBV11-2 and TRBJ2-7, the full variable domain is EAGVAQSPRYKIIEKRQSVAFWCNPISGHATLYWYQQILGQGPKLLIQFQNNGVVDDSQLPKDRFSAERLKGVDSTLKIQPAKLEDSAVYLCASSPSWSGATPYEQYFGPGTRLTVT.